This T cell receptor (beta chain) was identified in a study of shared clonotypes between healthy human individuals. Overall study findings and caveats: Rarefaction gave evidence that sorted-subset sequencing remained incomplete despite large depth. An anticipated effect of sequencing depth on clonotype sharing among donors was recognized. Non-shared clonotypes showed lower generation probabilities than clonotypes common to all four donors.

This clone has just a few counts. Its specificity is unknown. CDR3 size: 15 residues. J lost 3 bases, V lost 7 bases, and 5 bases had no gene match. Germline V gene lookup returns CDR1 SQVTM and CDR2 ANQGSEA. As originally analysed: ImmunoSEQ yielded junction-only sequences lacking quality scores, so filtering differed. Produced via immunoSEQ multiplex PCR; TCRdb's table is partial and in-frame only. V and J calls and clone size follow that table, whereas D and trimming were derived from the DNA. Among a few million clones listed, around 92% were seen once. The clonotype was recovered from a man in his late teens or twenties in good health. Some clones in this sample may be carry-over from other donors' samples. The specimen sequenced was naive CD4+ T cells from PBMCs. Subset denoted: CD45RA+ positively selected. The chain joins TRBV29-1 to TRBJ2-1, with 14 nucleotides matching TRBD2. The CDR3 spells CSAAGLAGGYNEQFF. DNA of the CDR3: TGCAGCGCCGCCGGACTAGCGGGAGGCTACAATGAGCAGTTCTTC.